Below are 7 T cell receptor beta chains sequenced from a single sample in a study of T cells in narcolepsy. Method: immunoSEQ multiplex PCR; TCRdb's copy keeps in-frame clones and lacks some. The top ten clones hold around 1.3% of a sample with about 40,000 clones, about 87% of them seen once. Source material: CD45RA- memory CD4+ T cells from PBMCs. These receptors originate from a human donor with narcolepsy.

V and J are TRBV2 and TRBJ2-3; TRBD2 matches 8 bases. The J segment lost 3 bases and the V segment lost 3 bases, leaving 11 bases of the junction unmatched. Germline V CDR1 and CDR2: SNHLY, FYNNEI. The length of the CDR3 is 17 residues. Written as DNA, the CDR3 is TGTGCCAGCAGTGACCCTCTGGCGGGGGGCGGGACAGATACGCAGTATTTT. This encodes CASSDPLAGGGTDTQYF.

This clone has just a few counts. This rearrangement joins TRBV14 to TRBJ1-1; TRBD1 matches at 7 bases. The CDR3 consists of 12 residues. Trimming removed 5 bases from V and 11 bases from J; junction bases left unmatched: 8. Germline loops: CDR1 SGHDN, CDR2 FVKESK. This CDR3 reads CASSVQGRGAFF. Written as DNA, the CDR3 is TGTGCCAGCAGCGTACAGGGGCGTGGGGCTTTCTTT. The full variable domain, with the rest looked up from reference TRBV14 and TRBJ1-1, is EAGVTQFPSHSVIEKGQTVTLRCDPISGHDNLYWYRRVMGKEIKFLLHFVKESKQDESGMPNNRFLAERTGGTYSTLKVQPAELEDSGVYFCASSVQGRGAFFGQGTRLTVV.

V and J are TRBV7-9 and TRBJ1-3, with a tentative D call TRBD1 (5 bases). This CDR3 has 16 residues. Germline CDR1 reads SEHNR; CDR2 reads FQNEAQ (reference sequence). Trimming took 3 bases from V and 3 from J, leaving 15 bases between them. DNA for the CDR3: TGTGCCAGCAGCTTGGGGGGAACGAACAGTGGAAACACCATATATTTT. Protein product: CASSLGGTNSGNTIYF.

This rearrangement joins TRBV14 to TRBJ2-2; D is unclear. The CDR3 consists of 20 residues. Trimming removed 1 base from V and 5 bases from J, with 26 bases in between. Germline lookup yields CDR1 SGHDN and CDR2 FVKESK. This CDR3 is CASSQGWTVGGTLYTGELFF. The CDR3 region has the DNA TGTGCCAGCAGCCAAGGGTGGACCGTTGGCGGTACCCTCTATACCGGGGAGCTGTTTTTT.

The rearrangement links TRBV6-5 to TRBJ1-2, with a weak D call TRBD1 (6 bases). This CDR3 contains 14 residues. V was cut by 6 bases and J by 3 bases, with 14 bases left in between. Germline assignment: CDR1 MNHEY and CDR2 SVGAGI. The CDR3 sequence is CASRIQGTYYGYTF. The CDR3 region has the DNA TGTGCCAGCAGAATACAGGGTACCTACTATGGCTACACCTTC.

The rearrangement links TRBV12-5 to TRBJ2-1; TRBD2 aligns across 8 bases. The CDR3 has 15 amino acids. Germline V gene data show CDR1 as LGHNT and CDR2 as FRNRAP. The J segment lost 7 bases and the V segment lost 6 bases, leaving 11 bases of the junction unmatched. The CDR3 nucleotides read TGTGCTAGTGGCCCGAACGGGGGGGCTAGGAATGAGCAGTTCTTC. Translation: CASGPNGGARNEQFF.

The rearrangement links TRBV10-3 to TRBJ1-1, with unresolved D. The CDR3 is 13 residues long. V was pared by 2 bases and J by 7 bases, with 11 bases between. Per the germline V gene, CDR1 is ENHRY and CDR2 is SYGVKD. CDR3 sequence (DNA): TGTGCCATCAGTGAGGATTTGGAGTTTGAAGCTTTCTTT. As protein: CAISEDLEFEAFF.